The source of this T cell receptor (beta chain) is a study of T cell repertoires in cytomegalovirus infection. Study-level points and caveats: CMV-specific TCR beta clonotypes restricted by HLA-C dominated the ex vivo response. Of the TCR beta families, the public ones yielded a cumulative frequency that identified carriers of CMV plus the relevant HLA.

This CDR3 has 13 amino acids. J gave up 10 bases and V 10 bases, and 9 bases lay outside the gene matches. The germline V gene has CDR1 SNHLY and CDR2 FYNNEI. TCRdb processed the reads anew with MiXCR; each CDR3 protein has one entry. Of approximately 250,000 distinct CDR3 sequences detected, under 8.5% appear once; the ten largest clones hold 5.5% to 8%. To note about this clonotype: What it binds is unknown.

This receptor was taken from a human donor in good health (CMV status not recorded). Some clones in this sample may be carry-over from other donors' samples. Sequenced: PBMCs. This chain joins TRBV2 and TRBJ1-6, with TRBD1 identical over 8 bases. The CDR3 DNA sequence: TGTGCCACCTCGACAGGGGAGGAATCACCCCTCCACTTT. This sequence encodes CATSTGEESPLHF.